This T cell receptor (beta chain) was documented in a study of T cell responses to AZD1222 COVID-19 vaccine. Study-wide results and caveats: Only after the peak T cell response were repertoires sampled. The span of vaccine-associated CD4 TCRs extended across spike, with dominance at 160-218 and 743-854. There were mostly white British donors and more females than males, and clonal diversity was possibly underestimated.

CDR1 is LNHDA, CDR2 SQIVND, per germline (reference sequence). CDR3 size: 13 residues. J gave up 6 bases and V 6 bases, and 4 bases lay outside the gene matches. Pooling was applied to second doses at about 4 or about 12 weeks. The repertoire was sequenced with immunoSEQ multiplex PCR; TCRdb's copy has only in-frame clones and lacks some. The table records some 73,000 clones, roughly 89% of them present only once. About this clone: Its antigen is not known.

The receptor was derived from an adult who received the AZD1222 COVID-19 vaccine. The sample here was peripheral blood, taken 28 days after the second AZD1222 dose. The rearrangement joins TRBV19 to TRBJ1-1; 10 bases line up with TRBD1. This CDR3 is CASRDRGGSEAFF. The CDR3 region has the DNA TGTGCCAGTAGGGACAGGGGGGGGTCTGAAGCTTTCTTT.